This T cell receptor beta chain was sequenced during a study of T cells in women clearing cervical HPV infection. Study-wide background: Cases' blood sampling followed lesion detection by median around 160 days (90 to 200). Study results and caveats: It is unknown whether associations predate infection; no effector/memory or HPV-specific sorting.

To note about this clone: What it binds is not known.

Here immunoSEQ multiplex PCR was the method, and the copy in TCRdb shows in-frame clones only, minus some. The table lists more than 25,000 clones, with around 3.9% in the top ten. Material: blood buffy coat. The receptor comes from a woman aged 18 to 75 with a cervical HPV16 infection that either progressed to CIN3+ or cleared (not recorded which).

The covered CDR3 bases are TGCGCCAGCAGCTTGGTGACAGCTTCTAACTATGGC. Its protein is CASSLVTASNYG. In full, the CDR3 is CASSLVTASNYGYTF. The gene calls are TRBV5-1 and TRBJ1-2; a weak D match, TRBD1 (5 bases). The read ends 3 residues early relative to the CDR3; the germline J gene fills the gap. The V and J ends lost 0 bases and 0 bases respectively, with 9 bases between them. The CDR3 extends over 15 amino acids. Germline CDR1 is SGHRS and CDR2 is YFSETQ.